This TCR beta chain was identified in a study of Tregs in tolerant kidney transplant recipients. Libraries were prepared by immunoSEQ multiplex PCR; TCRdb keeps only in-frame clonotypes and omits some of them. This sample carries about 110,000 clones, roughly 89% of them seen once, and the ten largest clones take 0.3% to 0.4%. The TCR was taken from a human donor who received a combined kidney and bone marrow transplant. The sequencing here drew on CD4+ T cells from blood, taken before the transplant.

The CDR3 DNA reads TGCGCCAGCAGCTTGGGACTAGCGGGGGGAATCACCGGGGAGCTGTTTTTT. Its translation: CASSLGLAGGITGELFF. The chain recombines TRBV5-1 with TRBJ2-2, with 13 positions matching TRBD2. There are 17 residues in the CDR3. CDR1 and CDR2 (germline): SGHRS, YFSETQ. Trimming cost V 0 bases and J 4 bases; bases outside gene matches: 3. The variable domain in full, with the rest retrieved from reference TRBV5-1 and TRBJ2-2, is KAGVTQTPRYLIKTRGQQVTLSCSPISGHRSVSWYQQTPGQGLQFLFEYFSETQRNKGNFPGRFSGRQFSNSRSEMNVSTLELGDSALYLCASSLGLAGGITGELFFGEGSRLTVL.